What follows are 20 T cell receptor beta chains derived from one specimen sequenced in a study of shared clonotypes between healthy human individuals. Clones were read by immunoSEQ multiplex PCR, and TCRdb kept only the in-frame ones, dropping some. The table has a few million clones, 85% to 95% seen once. Terminally differentiated effector memory CD45RA+ cells were excluded by CCR7 positive selection of CD45RO-negative cells. Sequences were obtained from naive CD8+ T cells from PBMCs. Receptor source: a man between 18 and 35 years old in good health. Some clones in this sample may be carry-over from other donors' samples.

The chain couples TRBV9 to TRBJ2-5, with D tentatively TRBD2 (5 bases). The V and J ends lost 2 bases and 3 bases respectively, with 11 bases between them. Germline V CDR1 and CDR2: SGDLS, YYNGEE. The CDR3 length is 14 residues. CDR3 in DNA: TGTGCCAGCAGCGTGGACTTGACGAAAGAGACCCAGTACTTC. Residues: CASSVDLTKETQYF.

The chain recombines TRBV4-3 with TRBJ2-1; 8 bases are shared with TRBD1. CDR3 length equals 16 residues. Per the germline V gene, CDR1 is LGHNA and CDR2 is YSLEER. Unmatched junction bases numbered 9, after V lost 0 bases and J lost 8 bases. CDR3 in amino acids: CASSQDPGGQGDEQFF. Written as DNA, the CDR3 is TGCGCCAGCAGCCAAGATCCAGGAGGACAGGGCGATGAGCAGTTCTTC.

The rearrangement uses TRBV27 and TRBJ1-5; 9 positions match TRBD1. V trimming: 0 bases; J trimming: 7 bases; junction bases outside the gene matches: 16. CDR1 is MNHEY, CDR2 SMNVEV, per germline (reference sequence). This CDR3 contains 19 residues. The CDR3 region is CASSLSRTGTGFEGQPQHF. The CDR3 bases are TGTGCCAGCAGTTTATCGCGGACCGGGACAGGGTTCGAAGGACAGCCCCAGCATTTT.

This clone was counted only a few times. The chain combines TRBV19 with TRBJ1-1, with a possible D match to TRBD1 (5 bases). The ends were cut back, 5 bases at V and 0 bases at J, with 13 bases in the middle. The germline gives CDR1 LNHDA, CDR2 SQIVND (reference sequence). The CDR3 consists of 15 residues. The DNA of the CDR3 is TGTGCCAGTAGTGTAACAGGTTACATGAACACTGAAGCTTTCTTT. This gives the protein CASSVTGYMNTEAFF.

The table lists this clone with a few counts. V and J are TRBV7-3 and TRBJ2-3, with 8 bases lining up with TRBD2. The germline CDR1 and CDR2 sequences are SGHTA and FQGTGA. V lost 2 bases, J lost 5 bases, and 0 bases stayed unmatched. The CDR3 totals 13 residues. The chain's CDR3 is CASSLLAGDTQYF. CDR3 nucleotides: TGTGCCAGCAGCTTACTAGCGGGAGATACGCAGTATTTT.

CDR3 loop: CASSPTLVSREQYF. The CDR3 nucleotides are TGTGCCAGCAGCCCCACGCTGGTTTCGAGAGAGCAGTACTTC. The chain links TRBV9 to TRBJ2-7; D is ambiguous. The CDR3 is 14 residues long. Germline-derived CDR1 and CDR2 are SGDLS and YYNGEE. Between the trimmed V and J ends, which lost 4 bases and 7 bases, there was a span of 18 bases.

Points on this clone: The identical CDR3 is also encoded by other nucleotide sequences in the sample. This chain uses TRBV5-4 with TRBJ2-5; D not certain. Germline V gives CDR1 SGHNT, CDR2 YYREEE (reference sequence). The CDR3 totals 12 residues. Trimming removed 2 bases at V and 4 bases at J, with 6 bases between. The CDR3 loop reads CASSLGRETQYF. The CDR3, as DNA: TGTGCCAGCAGCTTAGGTCGAGAGACCCAGTACTTC.

This chain links TRBV28 with TRBJ2-7; maybe TRBD2 (6 bases). Germline V CDR1 and CDR2: MDHEN, SYDVKM. With 6 bases removed from V and 3 bases from J, the gap between germline ends came to 21 bases. The CDR3 covers 16 residues. The chain's CDR3 is CASRGTSKIYFYEQYF. The CDR3 coding sequence is TGTGCCAGCAGAGGGACTTCTAAGATATACTTCTACGAGCAGTACTTC. The entire variable domain, with the rest obtained from reference TRBV28 and TRBJ2-7, is as follows: DVKVTQSSRYLVKRTGEKVFLECVQDMDHENMFWYRQDPGLGLRLIYFSYDVKMKEKGDIPEGYSVSREKKERFSLILESASTNQTSMYLCASRGTSKIYFYEQYFGPGTRLTVT.

The chain couples TRBV28 to TRBJ2-3; no definite D call. The CDR3 is made up of 15 amino acids. Trimming stripped 5 bases from V and 2 bases from J, with 14 bases between. Germline CDR1 MDHEN, CDR2 SYDVKM. This chain's CDR3 is CASSRAGPDTDTQYF. For the CDR3, the DNA is TGTGCCAGCAGTCGCGCCGGCCCTGACACAGATACGCAGTATTTT.

A single count supports this clone. V gene TRBV6-6 combines with J gene TRBJ1-1; TRBD1 matches 7 bases. CDR1 and CDR2 (germline): MNHNY, SVGAGI (reference sequence). V shed 6 bases, J shed 6 bases, and the junction held 10 bases outside the gene matches. The CDR3 totals 14 residues. CDR3 amino acids: CASSGNRGQAEAFF. The CDR3 nucleotides read TGTGCCAGCAGCGGAAACAGGGGTCAGGCTGAAGCTTTCTTT.

The chain is built from TRBV10-3 and TRBJ1-5; maybe TRBD1 (6 bases). Germline CDR1 and CDR2: ENHRY and SYGVKD. V was shortened by 6 bases and J by 1 base, with 13 bases between the two germline ends. The length of the CDR3 is 15 residues. The CDR3, as DNA: TGTGCCATCAGCAGGGACACAGGAAGCAATCAGCCCCAGCATTTT. Encoded protein: CAISRDTGSNQPQHF.

Comments on this clone: Other DNA variants within this sample encode the same CDR3. The rearrangement uses TRBV4-1 and TRBJ2-3; 7 nucleotides agree with TRBD2. Per germline, CDR1 MGHRA and CDR2 YSYEKL. This CDR3 contains 14 residues. Trimming removed 3 bases from V and 2 bases from J; junction bases left unmatched: 2. DNA for the CDR3: TGCGCCAGCAGCCAGGCGGGGGTCACAGATACGCAGTATTTT. It specifies CASSQAGVTDTQYF.

This clone is a singleton in its sample. J is TRBJ1-4 and V is TRBV15; tentative D call: TRBD1 (5 bases). The germline V and J ends were trimmed by 8 bases and 11 bases, with 21 bases remaining between them. Germline lookup yields CDR1 LNHNV and CDR2 YYDKDF (reference sequence). CDR3 size: 14 residues. The CDR3, as DNA: TGTGCCACCGGACTACGGGGGAAAGGTGGGAAACTGTTTTTT. This codes for CATGLRGKGGKLFF.

A single count supports this clone. The chain has TRBV5-8 and TRBJ2-7; D ambiguous. Germline CDR1 SGHTS, CDR2 YDEGEE. V was cut by 6 bases and J by 0 bases, with 13 bases left in between. The CDR3 consists of 14 residues. CDR3 loop: CASIPELRSYEQYF. In nucleotides, the CDR3 is TGTGCCAGCATCCCCGAGCTGCGCTCCTACGAGCAGTACTTC.

V gene TRBV6-5 combines with J gene TRBJ2-5, with 10 bases lining up with TRBD1. The CDR3 is made up of 16 amino acids. Germline values: CDR1 MNHEY, CDR2 SVGAGI. The J segment lost 2 bases and the V segment lost 2 bases, leaving 5 bases of the junction unmatched. In DNA, the CDR3 is TGTGCCAGCAGTTACAGGGACAGGGGTGATCAAGAGACCCAGTACTTC. Translating it yields CASSYRDRGDQETQYF.

The chain recombines TRBV13 with TRBJ1-6; D is unresolved. V was cut by 5 bases and J by 13 bases, with 12 bases left in between. Germline V gene lookup returns CDR1 PRHDT and CDR2 FYEKMQ (reference sequence). This CDR3 contains 12 residues. The CDR3 DNA reads TGTGCCAGCAGCCCCCGTGGACCGCCCCTCCACTTT. Translation: CASSPRGPPLHF.

Note on this clone: The same CDR3 can be traced to other DNA sequences in this sample. The chain combines TRBV4-3 with TRBJ1-3; unclear D gene. The ends were cut back, 1 base at V and 0 bases at J, with 4 bases in the middle. This CDR3 has 14 residues. The germline CDR1 and CDR2 sequences are LGHNA and YSLEER. CDR3 nucleotides: TGCGCCAGCAGCCAAGGCTCCTCTGGAAACACCATATATTTT. Protein: CASSQGSSGNTIYF.

V gene TRBV7-9 combines with J gene TRBJ2-1; D is perhaps TRBD1 or TRBD2 (5 bases each). CDR1 is SEHNR, CDR2 FQNEAQ, per germline (reference sequence). This CDR3 comprises 12 residues. Trimming removed 1 base at V and 16 bases at J, with 14 bases between. The CDR3 DNA follows: TGTGCCAGCAGCTTAGGGGGACGGGCTGGCTTCTTC. Translation gives CASSLGGRAGFF.

The V call is TRBV6-1, the J call TRBJ1-2; D might be TRBD1 (5 bases). Trimming pared 1 base from V and 4 bases from J, leaving 13 bases between. CDR1 and CDR2 (germline): MNHNS, SASEGT. The CDR3 extends over 15 amino acids. This chain's CDR3 is CASSEGARAVYGYTF. DNA of the CDR3: TGTGCCAGCAGTGAAGGCGCCAGGGCGGTCTATGGCTACACCTTC.

The chain uses TRBV29-1 and TRBJ2-1, with 14 bases lining up with TRBD2. The J segment lost 10 bases and the V segment lost 0 bases, leaving 8 bases of the junction unmatched. Germline CDR1 reads SQVTM; CDR2 reads ANQGSEA. The CDR3 has 16 amino acids. The CDR3 sequence: CSVEDLGTSGGQEQFF. Written as DNA, the CDR3 is TGCAGCGTTGAAGATCTAGGGACTAGCGGGGGCCAGGAGCAGTTCTTC.